Reported below is one TCR beta chain. With 0 bases removed from V and 2 bases from J, the gap between germline ends came to 11 bases. CDR1 is KGHSH and CDR2 is LQKENI in the germline V gene. CDR3 length equals 15 residues. This record comes from a study of shared clonotypes between healthy human individuals. The method was immunoSEQ multiplex PCR; TCRdb's version includes in-frame clones alone and lacks a portion of them. The repertoire holds about 2.3 million clones, with roughly 92% as singletons. This TCR was recovered from a man aged 18 to 35 in good health. Some clones in this sample may be carry-over from other donors' samples. The V gene is TRBV18, the J gene TRBJ2-7, with D possibly being TRBD2 (6 bases). The specimen was naive CD4+ T cells from PBMCs. Stated subset: CD45RA+ positively selected. The CDR3, as DNA: TGTGCCAGCTCACCACCAGCACTAGCACCCTACGAGCAGTACTTC. Protein product: CASSPPALAPYEQYF.